The 10 T cell receptor beta chains below come from one sample, sequenced in a study of blood T cell repertoires in COVID-19. The data were produced by immunoSEQ multiplex PCR, yet TCRdb's version contains in-frame clones alone and is incomplete. The table shows 250,000 or so clones, with around 84% occurring only once. Sequenced: peripheral blood. These receptors came from a man aged 35 to 55 who had recovered from COVID-19.

The V gene is TRBV30, the J gene TRBJ2-5; D ambiguous. CDR1 GTSNPN and CDR2 SVGIG come from the germline V gene (reference sequence). Trimming stripped 0 bases from V and 5 bases from J, with 7 bases between. There are 12 residues in the CDR3. The CDR3 reads CAWSVISETQYF. The CDR3 region has the DNA TGTGCCTGGAGTGTAATATCGGAGACCCAGTACTTC. Complete variable domain (other parts from reference TRBV30 and TRBJ2-5): SQTIHQWPATLVQPVGSPLSLECTVEGTSNPNLYWYRQAAGRGLQLLFYSVGIGQISSEVPQNLSASRPQDRQFILSSKKLLLSDSGFYLCAWSVISETQYFGPGTRLLVL.

V is TRBV11-2 and J is TRBJ2-7, with D possibly matching TRBD1 (5 bases). Germline V lookup: CDR1 SGHAT, CDR2 FQNNGV. The length of the CDR3 is 16 residues. The V end lost 5 bases, the J end lost 2 bases, and 19 bases lay between the germline ends. The CDR3 loop reads CASSAPRQNFTYEQYF. In DNA form, the CDR3 reads TGTGCCAGCAGCGCACCTCGACAGAATTTCACCTACGAGCAGTACTTC.

This chain uses TRBV10-1 with TRBJ2-2, with a tentative D call TRBD2 (6 bases). CDR3 length: 15 amino acids. V was trimmed by 1 base and J by 6 bases, leaving 12 bases between them. The germline CDR1 and CDR2 sequences are WNHNN and SYGVQD (reference sequence). The CDR3 coding sequence is TGCGCCAGCAGTGAGTGGGACTCTCTACCCGGGGAGCTGTTTTTT. Translation gives CASSEWDSLPGELFF.

V is TRBV7-2 and J is TRBJ2-3, with 7 bases aligning to TRBD2. The CDR3 loop spans 16 amino acids. Unmatched junction bases numbered 7, after V lost 2 bases and J lost 2 bases. Germline values: CDR1 SGHTA, CDR2 FQGNSA. The CDR3 reads CASSLPRGSNTDTQYF. The CDR3 region has the DNA TGTGCCAGCAGCTTACCGCGGGGGAGCAACACAGATACGCAGTATTTT.

The table lists this clone with a count of one. This rearrangement joins TRBV19 to TRBJ2-7; 12 bases align to TRBD1. CDR1 is LNHDA and CDR2 is SQIVND in the germline V gene (reference sequence). The CDR3 runs 18 residues. V trimming: 6 bases; J trimming: 4 bases; junction bases outside the gene matches: 16. The CDR3 spells CASSLVGDRGHVRYEQYF. In nucleotides, the CDR3 is TGTGCCAGTAGCCTTGTGGGGGACAGGGGGCACGTACGGTACGAGCAGTACTTC.

The V and J genes are TRBV11-2 and TRBJ1-4; perhaps TRBD1 as D (5 bases). The CDR3 has 15 amino acids. Looked up from germline, CDR1 is SGHAT and CDR2 is FQNNGV. Trimming left V 1 base short and J 7 bases short, with 13 bases between. The CDR3 DNA reads as TGTGCCAGCAGCTTAGGGGGCAGTCTGAGTGAAAAACTGTTTTTT. Protein: CASSLGGSLSEKLFF. The whole variable domain, remainder taken from reference TRBV11-2 and TRBJ1-4, is EAGVAQSPRYKIIEKRQSVAFWCNPISGHATLYWYQQILGQGPKLLIQFQNNGVVDDSQLPKDRFSAERLKGVDSTLKIQPAKLEDSAVYLCASSLGGSLSEKLFFGSGTQLSVL.

The chain joins TRBV7-2 to TRBJ1-5; 10 bases match TRBD1. The CDR3 is 15 amino acids. V trimming: 5 bases; J trimming: 9 bases; junction bases outside the gene matches: 10. CDR1 and CDR2 from the germline V gene are SGHTA and FQGNSA. The CDR3 sequence is CASSLDRGGQRPQHF. As DNA, the CDR3 is TGTGCCAGCAGCCTGGACAGGGGGGGCCAGCGGCCCCAGCATTTT.

This clone was found once. The chain is built from TRBV9 and TRBJ2-7, with D possibly being TRBD1 (5 bases). CDR3 length: 14 residues. The germline gives CDR1 SGDLS, CDR2 YYNGEE. V lost 2 bases, J lost 3 bases, and 12 bases lay in between. The CDR3 loop reads CASSVGPGNYEQYF. For the CDR3, the DNA is TGTGCCAGCAGCGTTGGGCCAGGGAACTACGAGCAGTACTTC.

The chain uses TRBV11-2 and TRBJ2-3; possible D gene TRBD2, 6 bases. From germline, CDR1 is SGHAT and CDR2 FQNNGV. The CDR3 sequence is 15 residues long. Between the trimmed V and J ends, which lost 3 bases and 5 bases, there was a span of 15 bases. The CDR3 DNA reads as TGTGCCAGCAGCTTGTCTTCAGGGCGGGGAGATACGCAGTATTTT. Its translation is CASSLSSGRGDTQYF.

The rearrangement uses TRBV12-3 or TRBV12-4 and TRBJ2-7; D remains unclear. V lost 3 bases and J lost 6, with 12 bases in between. CDR3 length equals 13 residues. CDR3: CASSFGLIGEQYF. DNA for the CDR3: TGTGCCAGCAGTTTTGGCTTAATTGGCGAGCAGTACTTC.